The clone carrying this T cell receptor (beta chain) was detected once. This sample is drawn from a study of T cell changes during pregnancy in multiple sclerosis. Method: immunoSEQ multiplex PCR; TCRdb's copy keeps in-frame clones and lacks some. Here the sample spans 70,000 or so clones, approximately 91% being singletons. Here the sequenced sample was CD4+ T cells from peripheral blood mononuclear cells, taken after pregnancy. The clonotype originates from a female donor with multiple sclerosis, enrolled in a pregnancy study.

The CDR3 is CASSYSGTVNEKLFF. CDR3 DNA sequence: TGTGCCAGCAGTTACTCCGGGACAGTTAATGAAAAACTGTTTTTT. The rearrangement uses TRBV6-5 and TRBJ1-4; 7 nucleotides align to TRBD1. V dropped 0 bases and J dropped 4; count of bases not matched to a gene: 2. Looked up from germline, CDR1 is MNHEY and CDR2 is SVGAGI. This CDR3 has 15 amino acids.